This entry concerns a single T cell receptor (beta chain). The data were obtained in a study of T cell changes during pregnancy in multiple sclerosis. Clones were sequenced by immunoSEQ multiplex PCR, and TCRdb holds only the in-frame ones, with some missing. In the table there are just under 85,000 clones, roughly nine tenths of which are singletons. The CDR3 extends over 13 amino acids. Germline values: CDR1 LNHDA, CDR2 SQIVND (reference sequence). The V gene lost 0 bases and the J gene lost 2 bases, with 2 bases spanning the gap. The receptor was derived from a female donor with multiple sclerosis, enrolled in a pregnancy study. The material was peripheral blood, obtained in the first trimester of pregnancy. The V gene is TRBV19, the J gene TRBJ1-3; D uncertain. The DNA for the CDR3 is TGTGCCAGTAGTATAGACGCTGGAAACACCATATATTTT. It is translated as CASSIDAGNTIYF.